These 16 T cell receptor beta chains share one sample of origin, sequenced in a study of tumour-infiltrating T cells in Burkitt lymphoma. Here immunoSEQ multiplex PCR was the method, and the copy in TCRdb shows in-frame clones only, minus some. The table shows approximately 15,000 clones, with 30% occurring only once. Material: tumor tissue. These receptors were obtained from a human donor with diffuse large B-cell lymphoma.

This chain joins TRBV19 and TRBJ2-5, with 12 bases aligning to TRBD1. V was pared by 3 bases and J by 5 bases, with 4 bases of the junction left unmatched. This CDR3 is 15 amino acids long. Germline V CDR1 and CDR2: LNHDA, SQIVND (reference sequence). CDR3 DNA sequence: TGTGCCAGTAGTATCGGGACAGGGGGCCGGGAGACCCAGTACTTC. Protein sequence: CASSIGTGGRETQYF.

The rearrangement joins TRBV5-1 to TRBJ2-3; D perhaps matches TRBD2 (5 bases). Germline loops: CDR1 SGHRS, CDR2 YFSETQ. The CDR3 is made up of 12 amino acids. V was pared by 2 bases and J by 6 bases, with 7 bases between. CDR3 bases: TGCGCCAGCAGCTTAGGACTCGATACGCAGTATTTT. It encodes CASSLGLDTQYF. The complete variable domain, with remaining parts taken from reference TRBV5-1 and TRBJ2-3, reads KAGVTQTPRYLIKTRGQQVTLSCSPISGHRSVSWYQQTPGQGLQFLFEYFSETQRNKGNFPGRFSGRQFSNSRSEMNVSTLELGDSALYLCASSLGLDTQYFGPGTRLTVL.

V usage is TRBV5-4 and J usage is TRBJ2-5; D not certain. Germline loops: CDR1 SGHNT, CDR2 YYREEE (reference sequence). The CDR3 is made up of 15 amino acids. Trimming left V 0 bases short and J 1 base short, with 10 bases between. The CDR3 nucleotides read TGTGCCAGCAGCTTGGATCCCAGATCCCAAGAGACCCAGTACTTC. This encodes CASSLDPRSQETQYF.

J is TRBJ2-1 and V is TRBV4-1; no clear D gene. Trimming left V 4 bases short and J 5 bases short, with 15 bases between. Germline CDR1 reads MGHRA; CDR2 reads YSYEKL. This CDR3 comprises 15 residues. CDR3 amino acids: CASSPFSGTDNEQFF. CDR3 in DNA: TGCGCCAGCAGCCCCTTTTCGGGCACTGACAATGAGCAGTTCTTC.

The chain joins TRBV7-9 to TRBJ1-1, with a possible D match to TRBD1 (6 bases). The V end lost 5 bases, the J end lost 5 bases, and 18 bases lay between the germline ends. This CDR3 region has 15 residues. CDR1 and CDR2 (germline): SEHNR, FQNEAQ (reference sequence). The CDR3 bases are TGTGCCAGCAGCGGACGGTGGGGGCGAGGGACTGAAGCTTTCTTT. Translated: CASSGRWGRGTEAFF.

This clone has a handful of counts. The V call is TRBV5-6, the J call TRBJ1-5, with D tentatively TRBD1 (5 bases). V gave up 4 bases and J gave up 3 bases, with 14 bases separating them. From germline, CDR1 is SGHDT and CDR2 YYEEEE. This CDR3 region has 15 residues. CDR3 nucleotides: TGTGCCAGCAGCCTCGGGACCGCCATCAATCAGCCCCAGCATTTT. Residues: CASSLGTAINQPQHF.

The rearrangement links TRBV11-2 to TRBJ1-1; 7 nucleotides match TRBD1. Trimming cost V 6 bases and J 0 bases; bases outside gene matches: 4. This CDR3 spans 14 amino acids. The germline CDR1 and CDR2 sequences are SGHAT and FQNNGV. CDR3 nucleotides: TGTGCCAGCAGAGAACAGGGGATGAACACTGAAGCTTTCTTT. It codes for CASREQGMNTEAFF.

In this sample, this clone turned up a few times. V usage is TRBV4-1 and J usage is TRBJ2-7; either TRBD1 or TRBD2 may supply D (6 bases each). Germline V gene sequence: CDR1 MGHRA, CDR2 YSYEKL. The CDR3 spans 14 residues. The V end lost 4 bases, the J end lost 7 bases, and 17 bases lay between the germline ends. CDR3 bases: TGCGCCAGCAGCCCATTAGGGGGAGGATTTGAGCAGTACTTC. It codes for CASSPLGGGFEQYF.

By sample share, this clone is medium-sized. The chain links TRBV9 to TRBJ2-3; the D gene is possibly TRBD1 (6 bases). The germline V and J ends were trimmed by 3 bases and 4 bases, with 15 bases remaining between them. The CDR3 is 15 residues long. Per germline, CDR1 SGDLS and CDR2 YYNGEE. CDR3 sequence reads: CASSDGLQGADTQYF. The CDR3 DNA reads as TGTGCCAGCAGCGACGGGCTACAGGGCGCAGATACGCAGTATTTT.

The chain uses TRBV6-1 and TRBJ1-5; 8 bases are a match to TRBD1. Germline V gene sequence: CDR1 MNHNS, CDR2 SASEGT. Losses at the gene ends were 2 bases for V and 6 bases for J; bases not matched to a gene: 3. The CDR3 contains 14 residues. Written as DNA, the CDR3 is TGTGCCAGCAGTGAATCAGGGGGCCTTCAGCCCCAGCATTTT. As protein: CASSESGGLQPQHF.

This clone was detected a few times. The genes are TRBV2 and TRBJ1-5; 8 bases are shared with TRBD1. Germline lookup yields CDR1 SNHLY and CDR2 FYNNEI. J gave up 2 bases and V 6 bases, and 6 bases lay outside the gene matches. The CDR3 is 15 residues long. The CDR3 nucleotides read TGTGCCAGCAGGACAGGGGTGGTAGGCAATCAGCCCCAGCATTTT. Protein product: CASRTGVVGNQPQHF.

This clone was seen only a few times. V gene TRBV7-9 combines with J gene TRBJ2-3, with D possibly being TRBD1 (6 bases). This CDR3 region has 16 residues. Trimming removed 1 base at V and 0 bases at J, with 11 bases between. Germline assignment: CDR1 SEHNR and CDR2 FQNEAQ (reference sequence). For the CDR3, the DNA is TGTGCCAGCAGCTTAGGTTGGCAGGGGAGCACAGATACGCAGTATTTT. This encodes CASSLGWQGSTDTQYF.

This chain uses TRBV2 with TRBJ1-5; 9 nucleotides match TRBD1. Per the germline V gene, CDR1 is SNHLY and CDR2 is FYNNEI. This CDR3 comprises 14 residues. Unmatched junction bases numbered 5, after V lost 5 bases and J lost 6 bases. The CDR3 region is CASSPWTGVQPQHF. The CDR3 DNA sequence: TGTGCCAGCAGTCCCTGGACAGGGGTTCAGCCCCAGCATTTT.

The table lists this clone with a few counts. This sequence joins TRBV19 and TRBJ2-3, with 13 nucleotides matching TRBD2. The V segment lost 3 bases and the J segment 2 bases; nucleotides outside the gene matches: 8. The CDR3 runs 18 residues. The germline gives CDR1 LNHDA, CDR2 SQIVND (reference sequence). For the CDR3, the DNA is TGTGCCAGTAGTATTACTAGCGGGAGGGCAGGCCTCACAGATACGCAGTATTTT. Translated, it gives CASSITSGRAGLTDTQYF. Based on the CDR3 plus reference TRBV19 and TRBJ2-3, the full variable domain is DGGITQSPKYLFRKEGQNVTLSCEQNLNHDAMYWYRQDPGQGLRLIYYSQIVNDFQKGDIAEGYSVSREKKESFPLTVTSAQKNPTAFYLCASSITSGRAGLTDTQYFGPGTRLTVL.

The genes are TRBV5-1 and TRBJ1-4, with D perhaps TRBD1 (5 bases). The CDR3 is 14 residues long. V lost 3 bases to trimming and J lost 5 bases, with 11 bases between them. Per germline, CDR1 SGHRS and CDR2 YFSETQ. CDR3 nucleotides: TGCGCCAGCAGCTCCCAGGGAGGGAATGAAAAACTGTTTTTT. This encodes CASSSQGGNEKLFF.

The V call is TRBV4-1, the J call TRBJ1-1; D gene uncertain. The CDR3 contains 12 residues. The V end lost 3 bases, the J end lost 2 bases, and 4 bases lay between the germline ends. CDR1 MGHRA and CDR2 YSYEKL come from the germline V gene. This chain's CDR3 is CASSHTNTEAFF. DNA of the CDR3: TGCGCCAGCAGCCACACTAACACTGAAGCTTTCTTT.